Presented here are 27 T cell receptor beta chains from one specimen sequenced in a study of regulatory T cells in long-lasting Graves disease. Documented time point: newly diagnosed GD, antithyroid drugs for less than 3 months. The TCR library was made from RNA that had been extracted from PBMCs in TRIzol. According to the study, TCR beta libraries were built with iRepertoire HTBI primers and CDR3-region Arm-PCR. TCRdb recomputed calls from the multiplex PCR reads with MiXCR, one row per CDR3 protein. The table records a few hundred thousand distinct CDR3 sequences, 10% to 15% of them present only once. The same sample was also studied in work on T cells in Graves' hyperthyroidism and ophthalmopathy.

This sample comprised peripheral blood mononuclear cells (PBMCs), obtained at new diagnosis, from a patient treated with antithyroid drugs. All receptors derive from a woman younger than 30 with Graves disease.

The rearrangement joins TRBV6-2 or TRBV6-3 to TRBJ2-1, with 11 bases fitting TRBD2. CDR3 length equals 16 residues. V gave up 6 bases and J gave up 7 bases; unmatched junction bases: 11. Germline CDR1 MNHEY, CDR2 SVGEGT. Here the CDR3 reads CASSLIGLAGMNEQFF. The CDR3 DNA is TGTGCCAGCAGCCTAATTGGACTAGCGGGCATGAATGAGCAGTTCTTC.

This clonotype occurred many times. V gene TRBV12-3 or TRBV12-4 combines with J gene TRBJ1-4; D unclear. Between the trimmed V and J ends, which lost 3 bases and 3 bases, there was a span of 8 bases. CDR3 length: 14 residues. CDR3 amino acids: CASSFRQSNEKLFF. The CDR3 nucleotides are TGTGCCAGCAGTTTCCGGCAGTCTAATGAAAAACTGTTTTTT.

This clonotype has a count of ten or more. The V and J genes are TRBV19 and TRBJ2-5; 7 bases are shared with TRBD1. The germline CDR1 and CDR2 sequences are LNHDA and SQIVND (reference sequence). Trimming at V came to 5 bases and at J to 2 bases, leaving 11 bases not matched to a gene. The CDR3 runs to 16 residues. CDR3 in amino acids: CASSSYGTVEQETQYF. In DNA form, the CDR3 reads TGTGCCAGTAGTTCCTATGGGACAGTTGAACAAGAGACCCAGTACTTC.

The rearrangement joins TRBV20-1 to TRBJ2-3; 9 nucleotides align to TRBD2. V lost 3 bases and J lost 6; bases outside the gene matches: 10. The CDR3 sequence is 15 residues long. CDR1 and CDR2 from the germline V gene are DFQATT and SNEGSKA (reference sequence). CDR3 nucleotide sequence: TGCAGTGCTAGTGATCCTAGCGGGATTGGGGATACGCAGTATTTT. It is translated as CSASDPSGIGDTQYF.

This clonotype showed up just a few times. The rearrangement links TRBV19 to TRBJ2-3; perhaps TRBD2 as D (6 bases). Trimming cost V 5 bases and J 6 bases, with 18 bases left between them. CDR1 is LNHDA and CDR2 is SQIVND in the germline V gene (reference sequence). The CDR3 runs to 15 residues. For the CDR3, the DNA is TGTGCCAGTAGTCCCCGAGCACTAGCTCGGGATACGCAGTATTTT. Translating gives CASSPRALARDTQYF.

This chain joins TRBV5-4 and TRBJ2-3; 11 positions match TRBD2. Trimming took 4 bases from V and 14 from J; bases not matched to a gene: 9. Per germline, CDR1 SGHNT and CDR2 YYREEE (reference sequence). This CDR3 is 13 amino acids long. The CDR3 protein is CASSLLAGGPLYF. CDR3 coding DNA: TGTGCCAGCAGCCTCTTAGCGGGAGGGCCGTTGTATTTT.

CDR3 sequence: CASSLDVWGASTDTQYF. In DNA, the CDR3 is TGTGCCAGCAGCTTGGATGTGTGGGGGGCTAGCACAGATACGCAGTATTTT. This sequence joins TRBV5-4 and TRBJ2-3; D could derive from TRBD1 or TRBD2 (6 bases each). V was clipped by 0 bases and J by 0 bases, with 14 bases between them. Germline V gene sequence: CDR1 SGHNT, CDR2 YYREEE (reference sequence). CDR3 length: 17 amino acids.

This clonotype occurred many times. CDR3 bases: TGTGCCAGCAGTCTGTTCTCCTCACCCCTCCACTTT. Its protein is CASSLFSSPLHF. J is TRBJ1-6 and V is TRBV2; D unresolved. Germline V lookup: CDR1 SNHLY, CDR2 FYNNEI. Trimming removed 5 bases from V and 10 bases from J, with 9 bases in between. The CDR3 contains 12 residues.

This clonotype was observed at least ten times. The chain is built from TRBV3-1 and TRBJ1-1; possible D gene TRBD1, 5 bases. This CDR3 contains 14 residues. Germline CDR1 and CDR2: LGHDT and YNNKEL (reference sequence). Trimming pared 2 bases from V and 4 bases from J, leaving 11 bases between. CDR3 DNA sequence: TGTGCCAGCAGCCAATTGTTCGGGGGCACTGAAGCTTTCTTT. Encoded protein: CASSQLFGGTEAFF. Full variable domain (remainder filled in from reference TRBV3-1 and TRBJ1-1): DTAVSQTPKYLVTQMGNDKSIKCEQNLGHDTMYWYKQDSKKFLKIMFSYNNKELIINETVPNRFSPKSPDKAHLNLHINSLELGDSAVYFCASSQLFGGTEAFFGQGTRLTVV.

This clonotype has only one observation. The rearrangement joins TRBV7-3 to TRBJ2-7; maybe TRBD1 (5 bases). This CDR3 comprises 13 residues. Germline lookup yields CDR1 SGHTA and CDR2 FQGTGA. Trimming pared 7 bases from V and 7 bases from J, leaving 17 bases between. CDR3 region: CASIILQGEEQYV. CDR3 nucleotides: TGTGCCAGCATCATACTGCAGGGTGAAGAGCAGTACGTC.

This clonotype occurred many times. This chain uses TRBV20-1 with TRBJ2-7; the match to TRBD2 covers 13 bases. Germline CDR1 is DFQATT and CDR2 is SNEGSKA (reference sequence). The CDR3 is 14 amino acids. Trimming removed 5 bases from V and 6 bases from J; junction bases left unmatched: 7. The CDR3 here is CSAWGLAGLFEQYF. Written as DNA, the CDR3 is TGCAGTGCTTGGGGACTAGCGGGATTGTTCGAGCAGTACTTC.

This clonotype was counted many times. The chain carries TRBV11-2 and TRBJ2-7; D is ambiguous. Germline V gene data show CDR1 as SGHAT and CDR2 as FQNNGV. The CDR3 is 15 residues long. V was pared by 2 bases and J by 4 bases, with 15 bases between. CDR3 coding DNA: TGTGCCAGCAGCTTATCGCGGAACCCCCAGTACGAGCAGTACTTC. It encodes CASSLSRNPQYEQYF.

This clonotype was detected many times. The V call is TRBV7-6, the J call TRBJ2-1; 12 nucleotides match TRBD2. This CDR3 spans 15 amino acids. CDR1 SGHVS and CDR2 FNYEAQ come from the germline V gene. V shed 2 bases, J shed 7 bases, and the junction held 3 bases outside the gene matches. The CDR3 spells CASSLLAGGHNEQFF. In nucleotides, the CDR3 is TGTGCCAGCAGCTTACTAGCGGGGGGGCATAATGAGCAGTTCTTC.

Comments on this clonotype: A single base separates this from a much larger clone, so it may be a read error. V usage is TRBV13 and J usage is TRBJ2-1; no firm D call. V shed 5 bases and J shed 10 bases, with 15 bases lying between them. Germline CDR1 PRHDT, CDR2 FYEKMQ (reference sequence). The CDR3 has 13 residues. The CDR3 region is CASSPRMTDEQFF. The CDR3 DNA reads TGTGCCAGCAGCCCTCGTATGACGGACGAGCAGTTCTTC.

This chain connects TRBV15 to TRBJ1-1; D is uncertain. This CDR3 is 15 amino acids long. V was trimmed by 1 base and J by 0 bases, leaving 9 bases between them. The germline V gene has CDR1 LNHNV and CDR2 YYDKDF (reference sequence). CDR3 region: CATSRGQTMNTEAFF. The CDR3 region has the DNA TGTGCCACCAGCAGAGGCCAGACGATGAACACTGAAGCTTTCTTT.

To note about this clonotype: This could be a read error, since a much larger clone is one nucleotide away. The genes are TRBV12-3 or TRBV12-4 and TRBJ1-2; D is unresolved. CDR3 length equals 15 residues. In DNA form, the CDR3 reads TGTGCCAGCAGTTTTGCCTCAGGAGCTAACTATGTCTACACCTTC. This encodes CASSFASGANYVYTF.

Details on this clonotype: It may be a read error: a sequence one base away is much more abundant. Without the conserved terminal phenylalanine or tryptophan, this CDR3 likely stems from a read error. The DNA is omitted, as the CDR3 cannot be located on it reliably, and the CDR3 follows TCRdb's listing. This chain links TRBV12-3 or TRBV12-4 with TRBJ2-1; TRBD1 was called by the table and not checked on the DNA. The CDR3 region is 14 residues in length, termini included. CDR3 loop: CASSLVLGASKAHL.

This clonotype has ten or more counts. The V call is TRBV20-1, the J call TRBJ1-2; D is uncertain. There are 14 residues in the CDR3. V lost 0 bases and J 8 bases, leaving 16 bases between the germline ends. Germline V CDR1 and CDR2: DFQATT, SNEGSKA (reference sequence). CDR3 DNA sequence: TGCAGTGCTAGAGATTTTGACATAACTACCGGCTACACCTTC. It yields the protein CSARDFDITTGYTF.

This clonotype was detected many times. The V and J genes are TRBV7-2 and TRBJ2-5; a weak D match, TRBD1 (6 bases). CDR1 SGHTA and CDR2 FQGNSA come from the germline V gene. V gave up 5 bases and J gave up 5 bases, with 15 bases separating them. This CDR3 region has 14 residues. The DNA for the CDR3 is TGTGCCAGCAGCCCCCCCAGGGGACGGGAGACCCAGTACTTC. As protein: CASSPPRGRETQYF.

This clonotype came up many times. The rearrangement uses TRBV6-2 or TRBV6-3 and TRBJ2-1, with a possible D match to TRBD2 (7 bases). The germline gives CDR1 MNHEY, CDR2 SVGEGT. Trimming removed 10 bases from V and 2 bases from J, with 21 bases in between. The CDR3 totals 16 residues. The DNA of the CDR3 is TGTGCCACCGATAAACGAGGGGGGAGGGCCTACAATGAGCAGTTCTTC. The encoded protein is CATDKRGGRAYNEQFF.

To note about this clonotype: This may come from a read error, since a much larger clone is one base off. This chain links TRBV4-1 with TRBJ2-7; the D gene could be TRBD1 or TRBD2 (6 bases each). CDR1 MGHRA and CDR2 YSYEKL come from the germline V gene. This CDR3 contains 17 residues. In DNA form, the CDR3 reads TGCGCCAGCGGCCAGGGGACTCGAGCCCTGGCCTTTGACGAGCAGTACTTC. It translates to CASGQGTRALAFDEQYF.

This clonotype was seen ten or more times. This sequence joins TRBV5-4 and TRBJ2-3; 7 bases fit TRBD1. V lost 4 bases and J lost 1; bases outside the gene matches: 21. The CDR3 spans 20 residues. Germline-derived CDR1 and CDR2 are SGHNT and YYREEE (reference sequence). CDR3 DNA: TGTGCCAGCAGCCAACCTTTCCGGGACAGAGTCTCAAACCGCACAGATACGCAGTATTTT. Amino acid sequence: CASSQPFRDRVSNRTDTQYF.

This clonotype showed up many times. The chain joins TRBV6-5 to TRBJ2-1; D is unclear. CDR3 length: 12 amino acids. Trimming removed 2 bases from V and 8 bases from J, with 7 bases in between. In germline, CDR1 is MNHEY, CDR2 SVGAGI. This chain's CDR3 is CASSYGWDEQFF. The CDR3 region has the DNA TGTGCCAGCAGTTACGGGTGGGATGAGCAGTTCTTC.

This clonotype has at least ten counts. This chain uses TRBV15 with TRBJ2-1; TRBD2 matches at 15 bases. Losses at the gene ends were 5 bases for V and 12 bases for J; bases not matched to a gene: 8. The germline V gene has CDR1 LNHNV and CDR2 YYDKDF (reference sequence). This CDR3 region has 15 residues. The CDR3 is CATSSRTSGRVGQFF. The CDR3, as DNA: TGTGCCACCAGCTCCCGGACTAGCGGGAGGGTCGGGCAGTTCTTC.

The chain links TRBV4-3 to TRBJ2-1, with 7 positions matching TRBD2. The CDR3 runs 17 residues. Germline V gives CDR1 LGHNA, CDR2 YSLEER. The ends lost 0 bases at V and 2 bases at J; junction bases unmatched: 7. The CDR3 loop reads CASSQDGRGVTYNEQFF. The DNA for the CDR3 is TGCGCCAGCAGCCAAGATGGCCGGGGGGTAACCTACAATGAGCAGTTCTTC.

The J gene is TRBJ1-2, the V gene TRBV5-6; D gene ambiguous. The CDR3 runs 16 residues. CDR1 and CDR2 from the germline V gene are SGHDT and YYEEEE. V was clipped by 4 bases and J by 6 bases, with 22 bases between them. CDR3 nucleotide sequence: TGTGCCAGCAGCCACTACTTTAGGGATGATCGGGATGGCTACACCTTC. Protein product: CASSHYFRDDRDGYTF.

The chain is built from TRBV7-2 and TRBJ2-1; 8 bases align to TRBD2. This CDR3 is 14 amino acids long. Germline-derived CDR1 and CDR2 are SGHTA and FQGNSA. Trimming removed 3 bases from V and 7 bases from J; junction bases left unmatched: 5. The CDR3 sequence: CASSFGGVSNEQFF. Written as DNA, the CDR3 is TGTGCCAGCAGCTTCGGGGGGGTTTCGAATGAGCAGTTCTTC.